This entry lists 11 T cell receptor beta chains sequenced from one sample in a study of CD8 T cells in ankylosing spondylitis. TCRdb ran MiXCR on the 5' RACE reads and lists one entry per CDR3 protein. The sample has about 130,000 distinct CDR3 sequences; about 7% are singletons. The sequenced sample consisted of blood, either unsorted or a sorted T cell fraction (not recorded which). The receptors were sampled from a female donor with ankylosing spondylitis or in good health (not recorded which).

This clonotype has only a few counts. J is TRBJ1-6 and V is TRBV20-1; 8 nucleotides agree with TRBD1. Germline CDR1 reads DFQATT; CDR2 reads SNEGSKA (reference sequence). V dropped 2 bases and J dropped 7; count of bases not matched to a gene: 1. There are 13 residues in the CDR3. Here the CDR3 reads CSARQGANSPLHF. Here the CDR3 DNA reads TGCAGTGCTAGACAGGGGGCAAATTCACCCCTCCACTTT.

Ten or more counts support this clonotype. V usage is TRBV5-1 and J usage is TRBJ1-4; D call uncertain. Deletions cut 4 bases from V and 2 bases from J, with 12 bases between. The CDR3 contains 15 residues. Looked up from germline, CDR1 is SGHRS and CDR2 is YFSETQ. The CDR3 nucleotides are TGCGCCAGCAGCGATGGGTGGGGTACTAATGAAAAACTGTTTTTT. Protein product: CASSDGWGTNEKLFF.

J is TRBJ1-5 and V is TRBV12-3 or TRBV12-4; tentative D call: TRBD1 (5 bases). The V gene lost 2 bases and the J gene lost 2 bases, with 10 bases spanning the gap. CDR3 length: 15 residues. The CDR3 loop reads CASSLRDVGNQPQHF. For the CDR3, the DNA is TGTGCCAGCAGTTTAAGGGACGTCGGCAATCAGCCCCAGCATTTT.

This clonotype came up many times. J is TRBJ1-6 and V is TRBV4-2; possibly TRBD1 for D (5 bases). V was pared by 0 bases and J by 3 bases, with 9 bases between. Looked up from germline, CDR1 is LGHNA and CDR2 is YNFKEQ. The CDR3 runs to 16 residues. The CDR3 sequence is CASSQDAGNYNSPLHF. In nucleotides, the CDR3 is TGTGCCAGCAGCCAAGATGCAGGGAACTATAATTCACCCCTCCACTTT.

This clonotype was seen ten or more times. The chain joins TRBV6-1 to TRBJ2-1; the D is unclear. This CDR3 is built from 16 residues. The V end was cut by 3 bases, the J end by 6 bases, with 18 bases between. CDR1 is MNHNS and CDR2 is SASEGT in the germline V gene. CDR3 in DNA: TGTGCCAGCAGTGATAAGAGGTATGGTCTCGGCAATGAGCAGTTCTTC. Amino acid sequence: CASSDKRYGLGNEQFF.

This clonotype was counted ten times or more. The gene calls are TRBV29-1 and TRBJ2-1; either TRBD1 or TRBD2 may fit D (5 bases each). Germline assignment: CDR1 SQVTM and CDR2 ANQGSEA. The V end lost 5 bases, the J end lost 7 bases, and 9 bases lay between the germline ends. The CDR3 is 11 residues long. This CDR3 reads CSVRWGNEQFF. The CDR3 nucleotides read TGCAGCGTTAGGTGGGGGAATGAGCAGTTCTTC.

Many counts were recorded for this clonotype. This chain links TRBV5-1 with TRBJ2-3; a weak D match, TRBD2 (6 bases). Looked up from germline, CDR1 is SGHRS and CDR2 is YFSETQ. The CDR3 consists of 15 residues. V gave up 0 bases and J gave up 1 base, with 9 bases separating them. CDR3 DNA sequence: TGCGCCAGCAGCTTGGGGTCTAGCGGCACAGATACGCAGTATTTT. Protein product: CASSLGSSGTDTQYF.

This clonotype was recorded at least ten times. As DNA, the CDR3 is TGCGCCAGCAGCATCCAGGGACAGGATAGCGAGCAGTACTTC. Translated: CASSIQGQDSEQYF. The chain recombines TRBV5-1 with TRBJ2-7, with 8 bases identical to TRBD1. There are 14 residues in the CDR3. Germline CDR1 reads SGHRS; CDR2 reads YFSETQ. V shed 4 bases, J shed 6 bases, and the junction held 9 bases outside the gene matches.

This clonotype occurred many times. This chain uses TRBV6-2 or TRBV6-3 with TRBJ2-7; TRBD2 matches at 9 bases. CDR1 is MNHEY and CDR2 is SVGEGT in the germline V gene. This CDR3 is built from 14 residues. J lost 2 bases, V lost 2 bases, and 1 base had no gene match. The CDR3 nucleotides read TGTGCCAGCAGTTACCTAGCGGGGACCTACGAGCAGTACTTC. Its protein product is CASSYLAGTYEQYF.

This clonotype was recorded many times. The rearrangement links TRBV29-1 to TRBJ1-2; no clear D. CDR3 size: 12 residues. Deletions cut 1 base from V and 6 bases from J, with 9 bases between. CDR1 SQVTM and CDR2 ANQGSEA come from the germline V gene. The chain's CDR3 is CSVEGTANGYTF. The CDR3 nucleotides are TGCAGCGTTGAAGGGACGGCAAATGGCTACACCTTC.

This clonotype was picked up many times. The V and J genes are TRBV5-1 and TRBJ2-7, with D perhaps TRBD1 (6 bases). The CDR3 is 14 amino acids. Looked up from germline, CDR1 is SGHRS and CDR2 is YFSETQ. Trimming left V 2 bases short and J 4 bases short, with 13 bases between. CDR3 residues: CASSLSGTPYEQYF. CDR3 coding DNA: TGCGCCAGCAGCTTATCCGGGACACCTTACGAGCAGTACTTC.